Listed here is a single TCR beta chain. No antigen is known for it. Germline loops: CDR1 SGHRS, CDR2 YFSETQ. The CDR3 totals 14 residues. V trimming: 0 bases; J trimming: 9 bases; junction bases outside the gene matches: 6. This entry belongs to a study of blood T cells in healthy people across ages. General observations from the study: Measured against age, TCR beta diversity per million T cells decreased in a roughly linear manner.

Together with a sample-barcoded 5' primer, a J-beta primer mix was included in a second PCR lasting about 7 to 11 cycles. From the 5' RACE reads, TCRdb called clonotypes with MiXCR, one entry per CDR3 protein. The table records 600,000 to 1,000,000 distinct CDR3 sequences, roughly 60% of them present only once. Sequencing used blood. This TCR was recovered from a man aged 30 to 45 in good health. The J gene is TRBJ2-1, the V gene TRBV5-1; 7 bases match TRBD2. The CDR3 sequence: CASSLGGGQGEQFF. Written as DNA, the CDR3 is TGCGCCAGCAGCTTGGGGGGAGGGCAAGGTGAGCAGTTCTTC. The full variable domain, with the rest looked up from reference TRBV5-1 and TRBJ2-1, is KAGVTQTPRYLIKTRGQQVTLSCSPISGHRSVSWYQQTPGQGLQFLFEYFSETQRNKGNFPGRFSGRQFSNSRSEMNVSTLELGDSALYLCASSLGGGQGEQFFGPGTRLTVL.